This is a list of T cell receptor beta chains from one sample in a study of regulatory T cells in long-lasting Graves disease. TCRdb re-analysed the multiplex PCR reads in MiXCR, keeping a single row per CDR3 protein. The table has 400,000 to 500,000 distinct CDR3 sequences, about 20% seen once. This material consisted of peripheral blood mononuclear cells (PBMCs), taken when the disease was refractory, from a patient treated with antithyroid drugs. These receptor sequences come from a female donor with Graves disease. CDR3s include the opening cysteine and the closing phenylalanine or tryptophan. The D gene is left open where the match is weak. The size entry is marked missing in some rows and otherwise reads once, few, many or a size class.

CDR3,DNA,V,size,D,length,J
CASSLGTGVAEAFF,TGCGCCAGCAGCTTAGGAACAGGGGTAGCTGAAGCTTTCTTT,TRBV5-1,few,TRBD1,14,TRBJ1-1
CASRNTGLVGYTF,TGTGCCAGCAGGAATACAGGGTTAGTTGGCTACACCTTC,TRBV28,many,NA,13,TRBJ1-2
CASSQTGGGGYTF,TGCGCCAGCAGCCAGACAGGCGGAGGAGGCTACACCTTC,TRBV4-1,few,NA,13,TRBJ1-2
CASSSGVAKNIQYF,TGTGCCAGTAGTAGCGGGGTGGCCAAAAACATTCAGTACTTC,TRBV19,few,NA,14,TRBJ2-4
CASIRLPHSYNEQFF,TGTGCCAGCATCAGGCTGCCTCACTCCTACAATGAGCAGTTCTTC,TRBV6-1,NA,NA,15,TRBJ2-1
CASSLRRVGQTQYF,TGTGCCAGCAGCTTGCGCCGGGTCGGGCAGACCCAGTACTTC,TRBV5-6,once,NA,14,TRBJ2-5
CASSRTSGDQETQYF,TGTGCCAGCTCTCGGACTAGCGGAGACCAAGAGACCCAGTACTTC,TRBV19,few,TRBD2,15,TRBJ2-5
CASSVQRISTDTQYF,TGTGCCAGCAGCGTTCAGCGGATTAGCACAGATACGCAGTATTTT,TRBV9,few,NA,15,TRBJ2-3
CASSLGSGGSYEQYF,TGTGCCAGCAGCCTTGGATCAGGGGGTTCCTACGAGCAGTACTTC,TRBV28,many,TRBD1,15,TRBJ2-7
CASSLTSPPYSPLHF,TGTGCCAGCAGTTTGACCTCCCCCCCGTATTCACCCCTCCACTTT,TRBV12-3/TRBV12-4,many,NA,15,TRBJ1-6
CATSGHPSREQYF,TGTGCCACCTCGGGACACCCCTCTCGGGAGCAGTACTTC,TRBV27,few,NA,13,TRBJ2-7
CASSLARGLSGDGQYF,TGTGCCAGCAGCTTAGCCCGGGGACTCTCTGGGGACGGGCAGTACTTC,TRBV11-2,many,NA,16,TRBJ2-7
CASSPPRGQGFHEQYF,TGTGCCAGCAGCCCACCCCGGGGACAGGGTTTCCACGAGCAGTACTTC,TRBV28,many,TRBD1,16,TRBJ2-7
CASSESGTYYEQYF,TGCGCCAGCAGTGAGAGTGGGACTTACTACGAGCAGTACTTC,TRBV10-1,many,NA,14,TRBJ2-7
CATSLLGTKFRQETQYF,TGTGCCACCAGTTTACTCGGGACTAAGTTTAGACAAGAGACCCAGTACTTC,TRBV28,NA,TRBD2,17,TRBJ2-5
CASSNTSGAGELFF,TGTGCCAGCAGCAACACGAGCGGGGCCGGGGAGCTGTTTTTT,TRBV6-1,few,TRBD2,14,TRBJ2-2
CSAKTGLGANVLTF,TGCAGTGCTAAGACAGGGCTTGGGGCCAACGTCCTGACTTTC,TRBV20-1,NA,TRBD1,14,TRBJ2-6
CASRPDNYNEQFF,TGTGCCAGCAGACCCGACAACTACAATGAGCAGTTCTTC,TRBV28,many,NA,13,TRBJ2-1
CASSWDSLSGNTIYF,TGTGCCAGCAGCTGGGACAGCCTCTCTGGAAACACCATATATTTT,TRBV7-8,NA,TRBD1,15,TRBJ1-3
CASSYQLALVPGELFF,TGTGCCAGCAGTTATCAACTCGCCCTAGTCCCCGGGGAGCTGTTTTTT,TRBV12-3/TRBV12-4,few,NA,16,TRBJ2-2
CASSTSYEQYF,TGTGCCAGCAGCACTTCCTACGAGCAGTACTTC,TRBV6-2/TRBV6-3,many,NA,11,TRBJ2-7
CASSLGLAIDLSYEQYF,TGTGCCAGCAGCTTAGGACTAGCGATCGACCTCTCCTACGAGCAGTACTTC,TRBV7-9,NA,TRBD2,17,TRBJ2-7
CASSYGPTGGYEQYF,TGTGCCAGCAGCTATGGCCCTACGGGGGGCTACGAGCAGTACTTC,TRBV5-4,NA,TRBD2,15,TRBJ2-7
CSVRLAGGYEQYF,TGCAGCGTTAGACTAGCGGGGGGCTACGAGCAGTACTTC,TRBV29-1,many,TRBD2,13,TRBJ2-7
CASSRVVKGHYGYTF,TGTGCCAGCAGCCGGGTTGTGAAAGGGCACTATGGCTACACCTTC,TRBV3-1,NA,NA,15,TRBJ1-2
CAISGLAVDIQYF,TGTGCCATCAGTGGACTAGCGGTGGACATTCAGTACTTC,TRBV10-3,NA,TRBD2,13,TRBJ2-4
CATLGQGNTEAFF,TGTGCCACCCTTGGACAGGGGAACACTGAAGCTTTCTTT,TRBV24-1,many,TRBD1,13,TRBJ1-1
CASSPTADINQPQHF,TGTGCCAGCTCACCGACAGCAGACATCAATCAGCCCCAGCATTTT,TRBV18,many,NA,15,TRBJ1-5
CASRPGSRNTEAFF,TGCGCCAGCAGACCGGGCTCACGGAACACTGAAGCTTTCTTT,TRBV5-1,few,NA,14,TRBJ1-1
CASQQREGLGELFF,TGTGCCAGTCAACAGCGGGAGGGCCTCGGGGAGCTGTTTTTT,TRBV19,NA,TRBD2,14,TRBJ2-2
CASSLAGVSPLHF,TGTGCCAGCAGCTTAGCTGGGGTCTCGCCCCTCCACTTT,TRBV7-2,many,NA,13,TRBJ1-6
CASSQGQDSYEQYF,TGTGCTAGCAGCCAGGGACAGGACTCCTACGAGCAGTACTTC,TRBV7-7,many,TRBD1,14,TRBJ2-7
CSARVGNTEAFF,TGCAGTGCTCGGGTGGGGAACACTGAAGCTTTCTTT,TRBV20-1,many,NA,12,TRBJ1-1
CAISTGQGNQPQHF,TGTGCCATCAGTACGGGACAGGGCAATCAGCCCCAGCATTTT,TRBV10-3,few,TRBD1,14,TRBJ1-5
CSARDWDRENEKLFF,TGCAGTGCTAGAGATTGGGACAGAGAGAATGAAAAACTGTTTTTT,TRBV20-1,many,TRBD1,15,TRBJ1-4
CASSGQANYNEQFF,TGTGCCAGCAGCGGACAGGCAAACTACAATGAGCAGTTCTTC,TRBV12-3/TRBV12-4,few,TRBD1,14,TRBJ2-1
CASERQETQYF,TGTGCCAGCGAGCGGCAAGAGACCCAGTACTTC,TRBV28,many,NA,11,TRBJ2-5
CATSRDIAGSYEQYF,TGTGCCACCAGCAGAGATATCGCTGGCTCCTACGAGCAGTACTTC,TRBV15,many,NA,15,TRBJ2-7
CAIKTSGSSDTQYF,TGTGCCATCAAAACTAGCGGGAGTTCAGATACGCAGTATTTT,TRBV10-3,NA,TRBD2,14,TRBJ2-3
CSGHRGPTEAFF,TGCAGCGGGCACAGGGGGCCCACTGAAGCTTTCTTT,TRBV29-1,few,TRBD1,12,TRBJ1-1
CASSFLGGPETQYF,TGTGCCAGCAGCTTTCTGGGGGGCCCGGAGACCCAGTACTTC,TRBV7-9,NA,NA,14,TRBJ2-5
CSARDPTFSNQPQHF,TGCAGTGCTAGAGACCCGACGTTTAGCAATCAGCCCCAGCATTTT,TRBV20-1,NA,NA,15,TRBJ1-5
CAISDRATEAFF,TGTGCCATCAGTGACCGGGCCACTGAAGCTTTCTTT,TRBV10-3,many,NA,12,TRBJ1-1
CASRAASYEQYF,TGTGCCAGCAGGGCAGCGTCCTACGAGCAGTACTTC,TRBV5-1,many,NA,12,TRBJ2-7
CASSQPMGNTIYF,TGTGCCAGCAGCCAGCCTATGGGAAACACCATATATTTT,TRBV3-1,many,NA,13,TRBJ1-3
CASNPSPSRAYTDTQYF,TGTGCCAGCAACCCCTCCCCTTCGCGGGCCTACACAGATACGCAGTATTTT,TRBV7-9,NA,NA,17,TRBJ2-3
CASSYSRRGLSTDTQYF,TGTGCCAGCAGTTACTCGAGAAGGGGACTCAGCACAGATACGCAGTATTTT,TRBV6-5,NA,NA,17,TRBJ2-3
CASSFRDGNTIYF,TGTGCCAGCAGTTTCAGGGATGGAAACACCATATATTTT,TRBV27,NA,NA,13,TRBJ1-3
CASSEQGGADTQYF,TGTGCCAGCAGTGAACAGGGTGGAGCAGATACGCAGTATTTT,TRBV6-4,NA,NA,14,TRBJ2-3
CASSIIAWDEETQYF,TGTGCCAGTAGTATTATAGCATGGGACGAAGAGACCCAGTACTTC,TRBV19,few,NA,15,TRBJ2-5